This entry lists 24 T cell receptor beta chains sequenced from one sample in a study of neurological immune-mediated disorders (dated by TCRdb to between 2018 and 2020). Libraries came from 5' RACE. The sequencer was an Illumina HiSeq 2500. In TCRdb, the public reads were trimmed at Q25 with fastp and aligned with MiXCR, with productive beta chains retained. Records with the same CDR3 protein are collapsed into one entry carrying the most frequent genes and DNA. The sample records roughly 90,000 distinct CDR3 sequences, 3% to 4% of which are singletons. The ten largest clonotypes hold about 2.9% of the sample. Sequenced: PBMCs. The receptors here all came from a woman aged 50 to 60 with multiple sclerosis.

There are a few counts of this clonotype. The rearrangement uses TRBV5-1 and TRBJ2-7; 8 bases are shared with TRBD1. The V gene end was trimmed by 0 bases and the J gene end by 4 bases; junction bases not matched to a gene: 6. Germline V gene data show CDR1 as SGHRS and CDR2 as YFSETQ. This CDR3 contains 15 residues. In nucleotides, the CDR3 is TGCGCCAGCAGCTTGGGCGGTCACAGGGGGTACGAGCAGTACTTC. Translation: CASSLGGHRGYEQYF. Based on the CDR3 plus reference TRBV5-1 and TRBJ2-7, the full variable domain is KAGVTQTPRYLIKTRGQQVTLSCSPISGHRSVSWYQQTPGQGLQFLFEYFSETQRNKGNFPGRFSGRQFSNSRSEMNVSTLELGDSALYLCASSLGGHRGYEQYFGPGTRLTVT.

This clonotype has ten or more counts. The V and J genes are TRBV7-9 and TRBJ2-5; 8 nucleotides line up with TRBD1. The CDR3 consists of 15 residues. Germline V gene sequence: CDR1 SEHNR, CDR2 FQNEAQ (reference sequence). Trimming at V came to 4 bases and at J to 2 bases, leaving 6 bases not matched to a gene. This CDR3 is CASSSKGQGQETQYF. CDR3 bases: TGTGCCAGCAGCTCCAAAGGACAGGGACAAGAGACCCAGTACTTC.

This clonotype was picked up many times. The rearrangement uses TRBV7-2 and TRBJ1-1, with D perhaps TRBD1 (6 bases). Germline CDR1 reads SGHTA; CDR2 reads FQGNSA. The CDR3 length is 14 residues. V shed 5 bases and J shed 0 bases, with 10 bases lying between them. CDR3 sequence reads: CASSRGQLNTEAFF. The CDR3 DNA reads TGTGCCAGCAGCCGCGGACAGTTGAACACTGAAGCTTTCTTT.

This clonotype was observed many times. This chain links TRBV7-2 with TRBJ1-2; tentative D call: TRBD1 (6 bases). The CDR3 is 14 residues long. V was cut by 5 bases and J by 4 bases, with 14 bases left in between. Germline loops: CDR1 SGHTA, CDR2 FQGNSA. Here the CDR3 reads CASSPPPDSYGYTF. As DNA, the CDR3 is TGTGCCAGCAGCCCACCTCCGGACAGCTATGGCTACACCTTC.

This clonotype was seen ten or more times. The CDR3 DNA is TGCAGTGCTAGAGCCATGGGGGGGAACACTGAAGCTTTCTTT. This gives the protein CSARAMGGNTEAFF. The rearrangement uses TRBV20-1 and TRBJ1-1; D may be TRBD1 (5 bases). The V end lost 1 base, the J end lost 1 base, and 10 bases lay between the germline ends. The germline gives CDR1 DFQATT, CDR2 SNEGSKA (reference sequence). The length of the CDR3 is 14 residues.

This clonotype was counted many times. The chain couples TRBV6-2 or TRBV6-3 to TRBJ2-1, with a weak D call TRBD1 (5 bases). CDR1 and CDR2 from the germline V gene are MNHEY and SVGEGT. Trimming left V 2 bases short and J 0 bases short, with 8 bases between. The CDR3 has 15 amino acids. The DNA for the CDR3 is TGTGCCAGCAGTTACGGGGCTGTCTCCTACAATGAGCAGTTCTTC. This encodes CASSYGAVSYNEQFF.

Many counts were recorded for this clonotype. The CDR3 region is CASSEGVWEKLFF. Written as DNA, the CDR3 is TGTGCCAGCAGTGAGGGGGTATGGGAAAAACTGTTTTTT. The chain links TRBV25-1 to TRBJ1-4; D is possibly TRBD1 (5 bases). This CDR3 spans 13 amino acids. Germline values: CDR1 MGHDK, CDR2 SYGVNS. Trimming removed 3 bases at V and 8 bases at J, with 10 bases between.

This clonotype was recorded many times. The chain's CDR3 is CASSLELAGGAYF. CDR3 sequence (DNA): TGTGCCAGCAGCTTAGAACTAGCGGGGGGAGCGTACTTC. The gene calls are TRBV7-2 and TRBJ2-4, with 12 bases lining up with TRBD2. The V gene end was trimmed by 1 base and the J gene end by 15 bases; junction bases not matched to a gene: 4. This CDR3 spans 13 amino acids. CDR1 is SGHTA and CDR2 is FQGNSA in the germline V gene.

At least ten counts were recorded for this clonotype. The chain uses TRBV4-1 and TRBJ2-2, with TRBD1 matching 7 bases. Per the germline V gene, CDR1 is MGHRA and CDR2 is YSYEKL. The V gene end was trimmed by 3 bases and the J gene end by 6 bases; junction bases not matched to a gene: 4. The CDR3 length is 14 residues. This CDR3 reads CASSQKTGAGELFF. The CDR3 coding sequence is TGCGCCAGCAGCCAGAAAACAGGGGCCGGGGAGCTGTTTTTT.

This clonotype was counted between two and nine times. V usage is TRBV6-5 and J usage is TRBJ1-1; 8 bases map to TRBD1. With 6 bases clipped from V and 4 bases from J, the junction kept 10 bases outside the gene matches. The CDR3 covers 15 residues. Germline CDR1 and CDR2: MNHEY and SVGAGI. In DNA, the CDR3 is TGTGCCAGCAGGATATTCCCAGGGGGCGGCACTGAAGCTTTCTTT. Translating it yields CASRIFPGGGTEAFF.

The table lists this clonotype with many counts. The chain carries TRBV28 and TRBJ1-1; perhaps TRBD1 as D (6 bases). This CDR3 is built from 15 residues. V shed 10 bases and J shed 0 bases, with 18 bases lying between them. Germline V gives CDR1 MDHEN, CDR2 SYDVKM. The CDR3 spells CATFPGGMMNTEAFF. CDR3 in DNA: TGTGCCACCTTTCCCGGGGGCATGATGAACACTGAAGCTTTCTTT.

This clonotype was detected ten times or more. The genes are TRBV7-9 and TRBJ1-2; 9 nucleotides align to TRBD1. Germline loops: CDR1 SEHNR, CDR2 FQNEAQ (reference sequence). This CDR3 has 15 amino acids. V dropped 5 bases and J dropped 3; count of bases not matched to a gene: 7. CDR3 amino acids: CASSTWTGEDYGYTF. As DNA, the CDR3 is TGTGCCAGCAGCACTTGGACAGGGGAAGACTATGGCTACACCTTC.

In this sample, this clonotype turned up many times. The rearrangement joins TRBV12-3 or TRBV12-4 to TRBJ2-1; 10 nucleotides align to TRBD2. The CDR3 loop spans 14 amino acids. The V gene end was trimmed by 3 bases and the J gene end by 8 bases; junction bases not matched to a gene: 4. CDR3 sequence (DNA): TGTGCCAGCAGTTTTGGGCTAGCGGGGGATGAGCAGTTCTTC. Protein: CASSFGLAGDEQFF.

This clonotype was counted at least ten times. CDR3 nucleotide sequence: TGTGCCAGCAGCGTAGCTAGCGGGGGGATCACAGATACGCAGTATTTT. Translating it yields CASSVASGGITDTQYF. The V gene is TRBV9, the J gene TRBJ2-3, with 11 bases that match TRBD2. Per germline, CDR1 SGDLS and CDR2 YYNGEE. Losses at the gene ends were 0 bases for V and 2 bases for J; bases not matched to a gene: 2. CDR3 length: 16 amino acids. Filled out from reference TRBV9 and TRBJ2-3, the complete variable domain reads DSGVTQTPKHLITATGQRVTLRCSPRSGDLSVYWYQQSLDQGLQFLIQYYNGEERAKGNILERFSAQQFPDLHSELNLSSLELGDSALYFCASSVASGGITDTQYFGPGTRLTVL.

This clonotype was observed at least ten times. The rearrangement uses TRBV7-2 and TRBJ2-1; 9 bases are a match to TRBD2. V lost 2 bases, J lost 5 bases, and 7 bases stayed unmatched. In germline, CDR1 is SGHTA, CDR2 FQGNSA. The CDR3 extends over 16 amino acids. In DNA form, the CDR3 reads TGTGCCAGCAGCTTATGGGCGGGGGGGCCCCACAATGAGCAGTTCTTC. Amino acids: CASSLWAGGPHNEQFF.

This clonotype was counted only a few times. The junction differs from germline at one of its ends, possibly a read error. CDR3 in DNA: TGTGCTAGCAGCTCAAACAGATACGGGGGTATGAACACTGAAGCTTTCTTT. Encoded protein: CASSSNRYGGMNTEAFF. The chain is built from TRBV7-7 and TRBJ1-1; perhaps TRBD1 as D (5 bases). CDR3 length: 17 residues. Germline CDR1 and CDR2: SSHAT and FNYEAQ (reference sequence).

Many counts were recorded for this clonotype. CDR3 bases: TGTGCCAGCAGACTGGGGGTTTCTGGAAACACCATATATTTT. It specifies CASRLGVSGNTIYF. This chain links TRBV3-1 with TRBJ1-3, with a tentative D call TRBD1 (5 bases). V lost 6 bases to trimming and J lost 1 base, with 10 bases between them. Per germline, CDR1 LGHDT and CDR2 YNNKEL (reference sequence). CDR3 length: 14 amino acids.

Many counts were recorded for this clonotype. The chain carries TRBV18 and TRBJ2-5; 8 bases line up with TRBD1. The V gene end was trimmed by 0 bases and the J gene end by 4 bases; junction bases not matched to a gene: 10. This CDR3 comprises 17 residues. CDR1 and CDR2 (germline): KGHSH, LQKENI. CDR3 nucleotides: TGTGCCAGCTCACCACCCCCCAGGGGGCTTTATCGAGAGACCCAGTACTTC. It yields the protein CASSPPPRGLYRETQYF.

This clonotype was seen repeatedly, ten times or more. The chain employs TRBV20-1 and TRBJ1-5; D gene ambiguous. The V end lost 5 bases, the J end lost 11 bases, and 22 bases lay between the germline ends. The CDR3 sequence is 14 residues long. CDR1 is DFQATT and CDR2 is SNEGSKA in the germline V gene (reference sequence). This CDR3 is CSAAVGSLINTQHF. The CDR3 coding sequence is TGCAGTGCTGCCGTGGGGTCCCTAATAAACACCCAGCATTTT.

This clonotype was seen at least ten times. The chain is built from TRBV5-1 and TRBJ2-7; 10 bases align to TRBD1. Germline V gene sequence: CDR1 SGHRS, CDR2 YFSETQ. The CDR3 has 14 residues. J gave up 3 bases and V 4 bases, and 4 bases lay outside the gene matches. CDR3 amino acids: CASSTGTGDYEQYF. DNA for the CDR3: TGCGCCAGCAGCACCGGGACAGGGGACTACGAGCAGTACTTC.

This clonotype was found many times. This chain links TRBV4-3 with TRBJ1-2, with 8 bases matching TRBD1. V shed 1 base and J 9 bases; nucleotides not matched to a gene: 10. The germline V gene has CDR1 LGHNA and CDR2 YSLEER. This CDR3 contains 15 residues. This chain's CDR3 is CASSQAEGQATSYTF. The CDR3 DNA is TGCGCCAGCAGCCAAGCGGAGGGACAGGCTACGAGCTACACCTTC.

In its sample, this clonotype was seen a few times. A much larger clone sits a single nucleotide away, making a read error possible. This chain links TRBV3-1 with TRBJ2-6; D may be TRBD2 (7 bases). The CDR3 contains 15 residues. Deletions cut 5 bases from V and 13 bases from J, with 21 bases between. Per germline, CDR1 LGHDT and CDR2 YNNKEL (reference sequence). CDR3 sequence reads: CASSKRGGANKVLTF. CDR3 in DNA: TGTGCCAGCAGCAAAAGGGGGGGGGCAAACAAAGTCCTGACTTTC.

This rearrangement joins TRBV6-2 or TRBV6-3 to TRBJ2-7; D call uncertain. The germline V gene encodes CDR1 MNHEY and CDR2 SVGEGT. The CDR3 has 15 residues. Trimming left V 2 bases short and J 3 bases short, with 14 bases between. The CDR3 DNA reads TGTGCCAGCAGTTACGACCCGCCCCGCGTCTACGAGCAGTACTTC. Protein product: CASSYDPPRVYEQYF.

In its sample, this clonotype was seen many times. The V call is TRBV7-3, the J call TRBJ2-2; perhaps TRBD2 as D (5 bases). CDR3 length equals 15 residues. Trimming shortened V by 3 bases and J by 0 bases, and 8 bases separated the two germline ends. CDR1 is SGHTA and CDR2 is FQGTGA in the germline V gene. The CDR3 protein is CASSFTGTNTGELFF. The DNA for the CDR3 is TGTGCCAGCAGCTTTACCGGGACGAACACCGGGGAGCTGTTTTTT.